These T cell receptor beta chains were read from a single sample in a study of T cells in localized non-small cell lung cancer. TCRdb's table, derived via immunoSEQ multiplex PCR, lists solely in-frame clones and lacks some. The repertoire holds around 4,000 clones, about 26% seen once, with around 30% in the top ten. This specimen consisted of lung tumor tissue, obtained before any cancer treatment. Receptor source: a woman aged 35-75 years with stage I lung adenocarcinoma. CDR3s include the opening cysteine and the closing phenylalanine or tryptophan. Fields, in order: J gene, V gene, clone size, D gene, CDR3 protein, CDR3 DNA. D genes are given only for firm matches. Size is stated for part of the rows, as once, few or many counts, or as a class when the clone is expanded.

J: TRBJ1-4
V: TRBV9
size: .
D: TRBD1
CDR3: CASSSRDRGIEKLFF
DNA: TGTGCCAGCAGCTCCCGGGACAGGGGTATTGAAAAACTGTTTTTT

J: TRBJ2-7
V: TRBV18
size: once
D: .
CDR3: CASSPTPIGSEQYF
DNA: TGTGCCAGCTCACCAACACCTATAGGGTCCGAGCAGTACTTC

J: TRBJ1-6
V: TRBV28
size: .
D: .
CDR3: CASLVVASPLHF
DNA: TGTGCCAGCCTAGTTGTTGCTTCACCCCTCCACTTT

J: TRBJ2-7
V: TRBV6-8
size: few
D: .
CDR3: CASSYSHTQSSYEQYF
DNA: TGTGCCAGCAGTTATTCCCACACTCAGAGCTCCTACGAGCAGTACTTC

J: TRBJ2-1
V: TRBV7-2
size: .
D: .
CDR3: CASSPQGYNEQFF
DNA: TGTGCCAGCAGCCCTCAGGGCTACAATGAGCAGTTCTTC

J: TRBJ1-2
V: TRBV19
size: once
D: TRBD1
CDR3: CASSTTTGVGYTF
DNA: TGTGCCAGTAGTACTACGACAGGGGTTGGCTACACCTTC

J: TRBJ1-2
V: TRBV19
size: medium-sized
D: .
CDR3: CASSISRYYGYTF
DNA: TGTGCCAGTAGTATCTCGCGGTACTATGGCTACACCTTC

J: TRBJ1-2
V: TRBV11-3
size: medium-sized
D: TRBD1
CDR3: CASSRTLQGALDYGYTF
DNA: TGTGCCAGCAGTCGTACCTTACAGGGGGCGCTTGACTATGGCTACACCTTC

J: TRBJ2-2
V: TRBV11-3
size: medium-sized
D: .
CDR3: CASSLLVGAGELFF
DNA: TGTGCCAGCAGCCTTTTGGTGGGGGCCGGGGAGCTGTTTTTT

J: TRBJ2-2
V: TRBV28
size: .
D: TRBD2
CDR3: CASSLLTGGTGELFF
DNA: TGTGCCAGCAGTTTATTAACCGGGGGGACCGGGGAGCTGTTTTTT

J: TRBJ2-3
V: TRBV5-1
size: .
D: .
CDR3: CASSLSGHQDTQYF
DNA: TGCGCCAGCAGCTTGAGTGGCCATCAAGATACGCAGTATTTT

J: TRBJ1-2
V: TRBV19
size: .
D: .
CDR3: CASSIGSGGYTF
DNA: TGTGCCAGTAGTATAGGTTCGGGCGGCTACACCTTC

J: TRBJ2-3
V: TRBV9
size: few
D: .
CDR3: CASSVAGTTDTQYF
DNA: TGTGCCAGCAGCGTAGCCGGTACCACAGATACGCAGTATTTT

J: TRBJ2-3
V: TRBV9
size: few
D: .
CDR3: CASSERAQTDTQYF
DNA: TGTGCCAGCAGTGAGAGGGCGCAAACAGATACGCAGTATTTT

J: TRBJ2-7
V: TRBV14
size: few
D: TRBD1
CDR3: CASSRYRDRAYEQYF
DNA: TGTGCCAGCAGCCGGTACCGGGACAGGGCCTACGAGCAGTACTTC

J: TRBJ2-1
V: TRBV11-3
size: medium-sized
D: TRBD2
CDR3: CASKPSGVGGEQFF
DNA: TGTGCCAGCAAGCCTAGCGGGGTGGGCGGTGAGCAGTTCTTC

J: TRBJ2-5
V: TRBV6-8
size: few
D: .
CDR3: CASSRTGNGQETQYF
DNA: TGTGCCAGCAGTCGTACAGGGAATGGGCAAGAGACCCAGTACTTC

J: TRBJ2-5
V: TRBV27
size: few
D: .
CDR3: CATSASGTQETQYF
DNA: TGTGCCACCAGCGCCTCAGGGACCCAAGAGACCCAGTACTTC

J: TRBJ1-4
V: TRBV6-8
size: medium-sized
D: .
CDR3: CASSSRTDEKLFF
DNA: TGTGCCAGCAGTTCTAGGACGGATGAAAAACTGTTTTTT

J: TRBJ2-7
V: TRBV6-8
size: few
D: TRBD2
CDR3: CASKPPETSGRAHEQYF
DNA: TGTGCCAGCAAACCACCGGAGACTAGCGGGAGAGCCCACGAGCAGTACTTC

J: TRBJ2-3
V: TRBV29-1
size: .
D: .
CDR3: CSVGVGRSSTDTQYF
DNA: TGCAGCGTTGGAGTAGGACGATCTAGCACAGATACGCAGTATTTT

J: TRBJ1-1
V: TRBV6-8
size: few
D: .
CDR3: CASSQGGMNTEAFF
DNA: TGTGCCAGCAGCCAAGGGGGAATGAACACTGAAGCTTTCTTT

J: TRBJ2-2
V: TRBV19
size: .
D: .
CDR3: CASSIYGSDNTGELFF
DNA: TGTGCCAGTAGTATCTACGGGAGCGATAACACCGGGGAGCTGTTTTTT

J: TRBJ2-3
V: TRBV6-8
size: .
D: .
CDR3: CAISLVSADTQYF
DNA: TGTGCCATCAGTCTTGTGAGTGCAGATACGCAGTATTTT

J: TRBJ2-7
V: TRBV18
size: .
D: .
CDR3: CASSPRAGLSYEQYF
DNA: TGTGCCAGCTCACCAAGGGCGGGACTCTCCTACGAGCAGTACTTC

J: TRBJ2-1
V: TRBV6-8
size: .
D: TRBD1
CDR3: CASTRDRGSGSYNEQFF
DNA: TGTGCCAGCACCCGGGACAGGGGGTCAGGGTCCTACAATGAGCAGTTCTTC

J: TRBJ1-1
V: TRBV18
size: .
D: .
CDR3: CASSELSGAEAFF
DNA: TGTGCCAGCTCAGAGCTGAGTGGGGCTGAAGCTTTCTTT

J: TRBJ1-5
V: TRBV29-1
size: .
D: TRBD1
CDR3: CSGNDRGLQPQHF
DNA: TGCAGCGGGAACGACAGGGGACTTCAGCCCCAGCATTTT

J: TRBJ1-2
V: TRBV1
size: few
D: .
CDR3: CASSQDFGRTNYGYTF
DNA: TGCGCCAGCAGCCAAGATTTCGGGAGGACTAACTATGGCTACACCTTC

J: TRBJ2-4
V: TRBV19
size: .
D: .
CDR3: CASTSRGDKNIQYF
DNA: TGTGCCAGTACATCGCGGGGTGACAAAAACATTCAGTACTTC

J: TRBJ2-7
V: TRBV6-8
size: medium-sized
D: TRBD1
CDR3: CASSSRDRHSYEQYF
DNA: TGTGCCAGCAGTAGCCGGGACAGGCACTCCTACGAGCAGTACTTC

J: TRBJ1-5
V: TRBV28
size: .
D: .
CDR3: CASSFQGLVPQPQHF
DNA: TGTGCCAGCAGTTTCCAGGGGCTGGTGCCCCAGCCCCAGCATTTT

J: TRBJ1-4
V: TRBV28
size: .
D: .
CDR3: CASSNQVNEKLFF
DNA: TGTGCCAGCAGTAACCAGGTTAATGAAAAACTGTTTTTT

J: TRBJ2-3
V: TRBV19
size: .
D: TRBD2
CDR3: CASSRSGIPDTQYF
DNA: TGTGCCAGTAGTAGGAGCGGGATACCAGATACGCAGTATTTT

J: TRBJ2-3
V: TRBV6-8
size: few
D: TRBD2
CDR3: CASIMAGGPRADTQYF
DNA: TGTGCCAGCATAATGGCGGGAGGGCCTCGGGCAGATACGCAGTATTTT

J: TRBJ2-3
V: TRBV29-1
size: .
D: .
CDR3: CSVVRSAEDTQYF
DNA: TGCAGCGTTGTGCGGTCGGCCGAAGATACGCAGTATTTT

J: TRBJ1-2
V: TRBV6-8
size: few
D: .
CDR3: CASSHPRQEGDGYTF
DNA: TGTGCCAGCAGTCACCCCCGACAGGAGGGGGATGGCTACACCTTC

J: TRBJ1-1
V: TRBV11-3
size: .
D: .
CDR3: CASSLSLGNTEAFF
DNA: TGTGCCAGCAGCTTAAGCCTGGGGAACACTGAAGCTTTCTTT

J: TRBJ1-2
V: TRBV19
size: .
D: .
CDR3: CASMSIGGYTF
DNA: TGTGCCAGTATGTCTATCGGTGGCTACACCTTC

J: TRBJ2-3
V: TRBV1
size: .
D: .
CDR3: CASSQVGTSGSSTDTQYF
DNA: TGCGCCAGCAGCCAAGTAGGGACTAGCGGGAGCTCCACAGATACGCAGTATTTT

J: TRBJ2-2
V: TRBV19
size: .
D: TRBD2
CDR3: CASSIVAGETGELFF
DNA: TGTGCCAGTAGTATTGTAGCGGGGGAGACCGGGGAGCTGTTTTTT

J: TRBJ2-2
V: TRBV18
size: .
D: .
CDR3: CASSPPAGDYTGELFF
DNA: TGTGCCAGCTCACCCCCGGCAGGGGACTACACCGGGGAGCTGTTTTTT

J: TRBJ1-2
V: TRBV6-8
size: .
D: TRBD1
CDR3: CASSYWTGRGSGYTF
DNA: TGTGCCAGCAGTTACTGGACAGGGAGGGGATCTGGCTACACCTTC

J: TRBJ2-7
V: TRBV19
size: .
D: .
CDR3: CASSPQTQAGEQYF
DNA: TGTGCCAGTAGTCCCCAGACCCAGGCAGGGGAGCAGTACTTC

J: TRBJ2-1
V: TRBV29-1
size: .
D: TRBD2
CDR3: CSARTSGKGSYNEQFF
DNA: TGCAGCGCTCGGACTAGCGGGAAGGGCTCCTACAATGAGCAGTTCTTC

J: TRBJ2-4
V: TRBV9
size: medium-sized
D: .
CDR3: CASSPDGGLENIQYF
DNA: TGTGCCAGCAGCCCGGACGGGGGCTTGGAAAACATTCAGTACTTC

J: TRBJ2-1
V: TRBV6-8
size: .
D: .
CDR3: CASSLRISGKYNEQFF
DNA: TGTGCCAGCAGTTTGCGGATCAGTGGGAAGTACAATGAGCAGTTCTTC

J: TRBJ2-2
V: TRBV11-3
size: few
D: .
CDR3: CASRPGGSTTGELFF
DNA: TGTGCCAGCAGACCCGGGGGCAGTACCACCGGGGAGCTGTTTTTT

J: TRBJ1-3
V: TRBV28
size: .
D: TRBD1
CDR3: CASSFARDRQSPGNTIYF
DNA: TGTGCCAGCAGTTTCGCCCGGGACAGGCAATCTCCCGGAAACACCATATATTTT

J: TRBJ2-7
V: TRBV6-8
size: .
D: .
CDR3: CASSYSVKGGEQYF
DNA: TGTGCCAGCAGTTACTCGGTCAAGGGAGGCGAGCAGTACTTC

J: TRBJ1-1
V: TRBV11-3
size: few
D: .
CDR3: CASSLTQGFSEAFF
DNA: TGTGCCAGCAGCCTCACACAGGGTTTCTCAGAAGCTTTCTTT

J: TRBJ2-1
V: TRBV19
size: few
D: TRBD2
CDR3: CASSISLAGGQNEQFF
DNA: TGTGCCAGTAGTATTTCACTAGCGGGAGGCCAGAATGAGCAGTTCTTC

J: TRBJ2-3
V: TRBV9
size: few
D: .
CDR3: CASSVRLASTDTQYF
DNA: TGTGCCAGCAGCGTCCGTCTAGCGAGCACAGATACGCAGTATTTT

J: TRBJ1-2
V: TRBV19
size: few
D: .
CDR3: CASSMNYGDGYTF
DNA: TGTGCCAGTAGTATGAACTATGGGGACGGCTACACCTTC

J: TRBJ1-1
V: TRBV6-8
size: few
D: TRBD1
CDR3: CASSYTGGATEAFF
DNA: TGTGCCAGCAGTTACACAGGGGGCGCAACTGAAGCTTTCTTT

J: TRBJ2-3
V: TRBV11-3
size: .
D: .
CDR3: CASSRQQLIRGDTQYF
DNA: TGTGCCAGCAGCCGTCAACAGCTAATCAGGGGAGATACGCAGTATTTT

J: TRBJ2-3
V: TRBV19
size: .
D: .
CDR3: CASSTPPSRTNADTQYF
DNA: TGTGCCAGTAGTACCCCCCCTAGCCGGACCAATGCAGATACGCAGTATTTT

J: TRBJ2-1
V: TRBV19
size: large
D: TRBD2
CDR3: CASSRTSGSYNEQFF
DNA: TGTGCCAGTAGTAGGACTAGCGGGTCCTACAATGAGCAGTTCTTC

J: TRBJ2-1
V: TRBV11-3
size: few
D: .
CDR3: CASSFGDSYNEQFF
DNA: TGTGCCAGCAGCTTTGGAGACTCCTACAATGAGCAGTTCTTC

J: TRBJ2-1
V: TRBV18
size: few
D: TRBD1
CDR3: CASSEDRDNEQFF
DNA: TGTGCCAGCTCAGAAGACAGGGACAATGAGCAGTTCTTC